These 13 T cell receptor beta chains came from one sample sequenced in a study of Graves' ophthalmopathy and Graves' hyperthyroidism. TCR beta CDR3 regions were amplified from RNA transcripts. The workflow started with a first-round RT-PCR run with HTBI primers and then moved on to a second-round multiplex PCR. TCRdb ran MiXCR on the multiplex PCR reads and lists one entry per CDR3 protein. The repertoire holds about 600,000 distinct CDR3 sequences, with about 35% as singletons. Sample: peripheral blood or thyroid tissue (not recorded which). The origin of the receptors is an adult man with Graves' hyperthyroidism.

There are many counts of this clonotype. V gene TRBV20-1 combines with J gene TRBJ1-6; D gene unclear. Trimming removed 1 base from V and 2 bases from J, with 9 bases in between. The V gene's germline CDR1 is DFQATT and CDR2 SNEGSKA (reference sequence). The CDR3 extends over 15 amino acids. CDR3 amino acids: CSARVMGTYNSPLHF. CDR3 nucleotide sequence: TGCAGTGCTAGAGTCATGGGGACCTATAATTCACCCCTCCACTTT.

This clonotype appeared many times. The chain is built from TRBV5-1 and TRBJ1-1; D unclear. V lost 0 bases and J lost 0, with 6 bases in between. This CDR3 contains 14 residues. The germline CDR1 and CDR2 sequences are SGHRS and YFSETQ. CDR3 protein: CASSLANMNTEAFF. For the CDR3, the DNA is TGCGCCAGCAGCTTGGCCAACATGAACACTGAAGCTTTCTTT.

The chain couples TRBV27 to TRBJ2-7, with a possible D match to TRBD1 (7 bases). The CDR3 is 15 amino acids. V was shortened by 5 bases and J by 4 bases, with 18 bases between the two germline ends. The V gene's germline CDR1 is MNHEY and CDR2 SMNVEV (reference sequence). The CDR3 DNA is TGTGCCAGCAGTAGACAGGGTTTGGAGGGATACGAGCAGTACTTC. Its protein product is CASSRQGLEGYEQYF.

The rearrangement uses TRBV10-3 and TRBJ2-2, with 9 bases aligning to TRBD2. V was clipped by 10 bases and J by 0 bases; unmatched bases: 9. This CDR3 has 16 residues. CDR1 is ENHRY, CDR2 SYGVKD, per germline. DNA of the CDR3: TGTGCCAGCAGATCCGCGGGGGGGGCGAACACCGGGGAGCTGTTTTTT. It translates to CASRSAGGANTGELFF.

This clonotype was counted many times. V is TRBV5-4 and J is TRBJ1-4; 9 positions match TRBD1. V lost 2 bases and J lost 8; bases outside the gene matches: 4. Germline CDR1 reads SGHNT; CDR2 reads YYREEE (reference sequence). The CDR3 spans 14 residues. CDR3 sequence reads: CASSFRDREEKLFF. CDR3 nucleotides: TGTGCCAGCAGCTTCCGGGACAGGGAAGAAAAACTGTTTTTT. Based on the CDR3 plus reference TRBV5-4 and TRBJ1-4, the full variable domain is ETGVTQSPTHLIKTRGQQVTLRCSSQSGHNTVSWYQQALGQGPQFIFQYYREEENGRGNFPPRFSGLQFPNYSSELNVNALELDDSALYLCASSFRDREEKLFFGSGTQLSVL.

Concerning this clonotype itself: At one end the junction does not follow the germline gene, possibly because of a read error. The chain has TRBV9 and TRBJ1-2, with D tentatively TRBD1 (5 bases). The germline V gene has CDR1 SGDLS and CDR2 YYNGEE. CDR3 length equals 12 residues. CDR3 loop: CASSIGAQGYTF. DNA for the CDR3: TGCGCCAGCAGCATAGGGGCGCAAGGCTACACCTTC.

This sequence joins TRBV7-6 and TRBJ2-7; D gene uncertain. Per germline, CDR1 SGHVS and CDR2 FNYEAQ. CDR3 length equals 12 residues. Trimming shortened V by 2 bases and J by 7 bases, and 9 bases separated the two germline ends. CDR3 amino acids: CASSLTPNEQYF. CDR3 in DNA: TGTGCCAGCAGCTTAACGCCCAATGAGCAGTACTTC.

This clonotype was counted a few times. The CDR3 coding sequence is TGTGCCAGCAGTTTTTTTCAGGCCTCTGGGACTGAAGCTTTCTTT. This gives the protein CASSFFQASGTEAFF. V usage is TRBV28 and J usage is TRBJ1-1; no definite D call. This CDR3 spans 15 amino acids. Germline CDR1 MDHEN, CDR2 SYDVKM. V lost 3 bases and J lost 5, with 16 bases in between.

This clonotype was picked up a small number of times. This chain links TRBV15 with TRBJ2-2; TRBD1 agrees at 9 bases. This CDR3 has 15 residues. The J segment lost 7 bases and the V segment lost 8 bases, leaving 11 bases of the junction unmatched. In germline, CDR1 is LNHNV, CDR2 YYDKDF (reference sequence). The CDR3 bases are TGTGCCACCTACGGGACAGGGCGGATCGGCGGGGAGCTGTTTTTT. The encoded protein is CATYGTGRIGGELFF.

Concerning this clonotype itself: A clone one base away is much larger, so this may be a read error. This chain connects TRBV6-5 to TRBJ1-1; D not certain. This CDR3 has 14 residues. CDR1 is MNHEY and CDR2 is SVGAGI in the germline V gene. Trimming took off 5 bases at V and 1 base at J, with 11 bases between the two ends. The CDR3 is CASSGSLRNTEAFF. CDR3 DNA: TGTGCCAGCAGTGGTTCCCTTAGGAACACTGAAGCTTTCTTT.

Only a few counts were recorded for this clonotype. The chain couples TRBV18 to TRBJ2-5; D is ambiguous. CDR1 and CDR2 (germline): KGHSH, LQKENI. The V and J ends lost 1 base and 2 bases respectively, with 2 bases between them. The CDR3 contains 12 residues. CDR3 in amino acids: CASSPQQETQYF. The CDR3 coding sequence is TGTGCCAGCTCACCACAACAAGAGACCCAGTACTTC.

This clonotype showed up many times. The J gene is TRBJ1-5, the V gene TRBV28; D is possibly TRBD1 (6 bases). In germline, CDR1 is MDHEN, CDR2 SYDVKM. This CDR3 has 14 residues. V lost 2 bases, J lost 2 bases, and 7 bases lay in between. CDR3 residues: CASSLGGRNQPQHF. CDR3 nucleotides: TGTGCCAGCAGTTTAGGGGGGCGCAATCAGCCCCAGCATTTT. Drawing the rest from reference TRBV28 and TRBJ1-5, the complete variable domain is DVKVTQSSRYLVKRTGEKVFLECVQDMDHENMFWYRQDPGLGLRLIYFSYDVKMKEKGDIPEGYSVSREKKERFSLILESASTNQTSMYLCASSLGGRNQPQHFGDGTRLSIL.

This clonotype has at least ten counts. The rearrangement links TRBV7-6 to TRBJ2-7; D is unresolved. The CDR3 runs to 13 residues. The ends were cut back, 0 bases at V and 6 bases at J, with 9 bases in the middle. The V gene's germline CDR1 is SGHVS and CDR2 FNYEAQ. In nucleotides, the CDR3 is TGTGCCAGCAGCTTAGCCGGTTATTTCGAGCAGTACTTC. This encodes CASSLAGYFEQYF.